Listed here are 27 T cell receptor beta chains from one sample, sequenced in a study of blood T cell repertoires in COVID-19. Profiled with immunoSEQ multiplex PCR; TCRdb holds only in-frame clones, not every one. This table holds 200,000 to 250,000 clones, roughly 79% found once. The sequenced sample consisted of peripheral blood. The receptors here all came from a woman of 80 years or more with COVID-19, enrolled during active disease.

The genes are TRBV19 and TRBJ1-6; D is possibly TRBD1 (5 bases). CDR3 length: 14 residues. V was pared by 3 bases and J by 11 bases, with 14 bases between. The V gene's germline CDR1 is LNHDA and CDR2 SQIVND (reference sequence). CDR3 loop: CASSIPVGGTPLHF. For the CDR3, the DNA is TGTGCCAGTAGTATCCCGGTCGGGGGAACACCCCTCCACTTT.

The sample holds a few counts of this clone. The chain joins TRBV10-3 to TRBJ2-5; TRBD2 aligns across 14 bases. J lost 2 bases, V lost 6 bases, and 2 bases had no gene match. Looked up from germline, CDR1 is ENHRY and CDR2 is SYGVKD. The CDR3 length is 15 residues. CDR3 sequence (DNA): TGTGCCATCAGCGGGACTAGCGGGGGACAAGAGACCCAGTACTTC. Its protein product is CAISGTSGGQETQYF.

There are a few counts of this clone. The J gene is TRBJ1-1, the V gene TRBV5-1; D is undetermined. This CDR3 contains 12 residues. In germline, CDR1 is SGHRS, CDR2 YFSETQ. V dropped 4 bases and J dropped 6 bases, with 10 bases sitting between them. CDR3 sequence reads: CASSANSAEAFF. The CDR3 coding sequence is TGCGCCAGCAGCGCTAATTCCGCTGAAGCTTTCTTT.

This chain joins TRBV9 and TRBJ2-1; D is perhaps TRBD1 (5 bases). V gave up 0 bases and J gave up 4 bases, with 14 bases separating them. Germline assignment: CDR1 SGDLS and CDR2 YYNGEE. This CDR3 has 16 amino acids. The CDR3 sequence is CASSVEASDRYNEQFF. Written as DNA, the CDR3 is TGTGCCAGCAGCGTAGAGGCCTCCGACAGATACAATGAGCAGTTCTTC.

The gene calls are TRBV19 and TRBJ1-1; 7 bases match TRBD1. The germline V gene has CDR1 LNHDA and CDR2 SQIVND (reference sequence). V dropped 5 bases and J dropped 0; count of bases not matched to a gene: 6. The length of the CDR3 is 15 residues. The CDR3 nucleotides read TGTGCCAGTAGTGATACGGGACAGATGAACACTGAAGCTTTCTTT. This translates into CASSDTGQMNTEAFF.

This clone was observed a few times. The J gene is TRBJ1-3, the V gene TRBV2, with 11 bases aligning to TRBD1. The trim removed 6 bases at V and 4 bases at J, leaving 5 bases unmatched. The germline V gene encodes CDR1 SNHLY and CDR2 FYNNEI. The CDR3 sequence is 15 residues long. CDR3 DNA: TGTGCCAGCAGGGATTGGACAGGGGGCGGAAACACCATATATTTT. This encodes CASRDWTGGGNTIYF. Full variable domain (remainder filled in from reference TRBV2 and TRBJ1-3): EPEVTQTPSHQVTQMGQEVILRCVPISNHLYFYWYRQILGQKVEFLVSFYNNEISEKSEIFDDQFSVERPDGSNFTLKIRSTKLEDSAMYFCASRDWTGGGNTIYFGEGSWLTVV.

This chain connects TRBV5-6 to TRBJ2-3; TRBD1 matches at 7 bases. The CDR3 is 16 residues long. With V trimmed by 3 bases and J by 0 bases, 7 bases remained unmatched. Looked up from germline, CDR1 is SGHDT and CDR2 is YYEEEE. CDR3 in amino acids: CASSYRGRVSTDTQYF. The CDR3 DNA sequence: TGTGCCAGCAGCTACAGGGGAAGGGTGAGCACAGATACGCAGTATTTT.

The chain links TRBV7-2 to TRBJ1-2; D possibly corresponds to TRBD1 (6 bases). CDR3 length: 15 amino acids. Germline loops: CDR1 SGHTA, CDR2 FQGNSA. With 5 bases removed from V and 8 bases from J, the gap between germline ends came to 21 bases. The CDR3 sequence is CASSPTLGGQRGYTF. The CDR3 nucleotides are TGTGCCAGCAGCCCTACGTTGGGCGGACAGCGGGGCTACACCTTC.

The rearrangement links TRBV7-9 to TRBJ2-4, with 9 bases lining up with TRBD2. Germline CDR1 and CDR2: SEHNR and FQNEAQ (reference sequence). Trimming took 2 bases from V and 9 from J; bases not matched to a gene: 14. The CDR3 covers 17 residues. CDR3 bases: TGTGCCAGCAGCTTAATGCGGGGGGGGCGGGGGGAAAGCATTCAGTACTTC. Protein sequence: CASSLMRGGRGESIQYF.

The V and J genes are TRBV28 and TRBJ2-7, with D possibly being TRBD2 (5 bases). The CDR3 is 15 residues long. CDR1 and CDR2 (germline): MDHEN, SYDVKM. Trimming took off 5 bases at V and 0 bases at J, with 14 bases between the two ends. DNA for the CDR3: TGTGCCAGCAGTCAGAATAGCGCAGACTCCTACGAGCAGTACTTC. It encodes CASSQNSADSYEQYF.

The chain couples TRBV4-2 to TRBJ1-4; no firm D call. CDR3 size: 15 residues. Trimming took off 4 bases at V and 0 bases at J, with 9 bases between the two ends. Germline loops: CDR1 LGHNA, CDR2 YNFKEQ. CDR3 in DNA: TGTGCCAGCAGCCGCCCAGGCGCAACTAATGAAAAACTGTTTTTT. This translates into CASSRPGATNEKLFF.

The chain carries TRBV18 and TRBJ2-2; D uncertain. The CDR3 has 14 residues. In germline, CDR1 is KGHSH, CDR2 LQKENI. V lost 1 base and J lost 5, with 8 bases in between. The DNA of the CDR3 is TGTGCCAGCTCACCACTTTCTCGGACCGGGGAGCTGTTTTTT. It yields the protein CASSPLSRTGELFF.

V gene TRBV7-2 combines with J gene TRBJ2-3, with D possibly TRBD1 on 5 matching bases. The CDR3 extends over 13 amino acids. The V gene lost 5 bases and the J gene lost 9 bases, with 15 bases spanning the gap. From germline, CDR1 is SGHTA and CDR2 FQGNSA. In DNA, the CDR3 is TGTGCCAGCAGCCTAGAAGGACAAAAGACGCAGTATTTT. Residues: CASSLEGQKTQYF.

The rearrangement links TRBV9 to TRBJ2-1; TRBD2 matches 9 bases. The germline V gene has CDR1 SGDLS and CDR2 YYNGEE. This CDR3 has 15 amino acids. V lost 7 bases to trimming and J lost 0 bases; unmatched junction nucleotides: 5. Written as DNA, the CDR3 is TGTGCCAGCGGAAGCGGGGGGTACTCCTACAATGAGCAGTTCTTC. It is translated as CASGSGGYSYNEQFF.

The chain links TRBV7-9 to TRBJ2-1; tentatively, D is TRBD1 (5 bases). The germline gives CDR1 SEHNR, CDR2 FQNEAQ (reference sequence). The CDR3 is made up of 13 amino acids. The V end was cut by 3 bases, the J end by 7 bases, with 10 bases between. This CDR3 reads CASSFSQGNEQFF. The CDR3 bases are TGTGCCAGCAGCTTTTCTCAGGGTAATGAGCAGTTCTTC.

This chain joins TRBV7-2 and TRBJ1-2, with D tentatively TRBD1 (5 bases). In germline, CDR1 is SGHTA, CDR2 FQGNSA. This CDR3 is built from 13 residues. Trimming cost V 1 base and J 5 bases, with 8 bases left between them. DNA for the CDR3: TGTGCCAGCAGCTTAGGGACAACGTATGGCTACACCTTC. Translation gives CASSLGTTYGYTF.

CDR3 sequence reads: CASSPVWTSGKNEQYF. The CDR3 DNA reads as TGTGCCAGCAGCCCTGTTTGGACTAGCGGGAAAAACGAGCAGTACTTC. The chain uses TRBV6-2 or TRBV6-3 and TRBJ2-7; 12 positions agree with TRBD2. Germline assignment: CDR1 MNHEY and CDR2 SVGEGT. V trimming: 6 bases; J trimming: 5 bases; junction bases outside the gene matches: 11. This CDR3 is built from 16 residues.

CDR3: CASSRQGSTNEKLFF. In nucleotides, the CDR3 is TGTGCCAGCAGTCGACAGGGGAGCACTAATGAAAAACTGTTTTTT. The chain employs TRBV6-5 and TRBJ1-4, with 8 bases fitting TRBD1. Per the germline V gene, CDR1 is MNHEY and CDR2 is SVGAGI. V was clipped by 5 bases and J by 2 bases; unmatched bases: 4. The CDR3 spans 15 residues.

This clone was counted once. The J gene is TRBJ1-5, the V gene TRBV6-5, with 7 bases matching TRBD1. Germline trimming cut 5 bases from V and 12 bases from J; bases unmatched to any gene: 10. The length of the CDR3 is 13 residues. Germline values: CDR1 MNHEY, CDR2 SVGAGI. The CDR3 coding sequence is TGTGCCAGCAGTCTCGGGACAGAGAAACTCCAGCATTTT. It yields the protein CASSLGTEKLQHF.

The chain is built from TRBV6-5 and TRBJ1-3; 7 nucleotides align to TRBD1. Germline CDR1 and CDR2: MNHEY and SVGAGI. This CDR3 has 15 amino acids. V trimming: 8 bases; J trimming: 2 bases; junction bases outside the gene matches: 9. As DNA, the CDR3 is TGTGCCAGCGGATCCAGACAGGGTACTGGAAACACCATATATTTT. Translating it yields CASGSRQGTGNTIYF.

The chain employs TRBV7-9 and TRBJ2-1, with TRBD2 matching 8 bases. The trim removed 3 bases at V and 9 bases at J, leaving 13 bases unmatched. Germline V gene data show CDR1 as SEHNR and CDR2 as FQNEAQ (reference sequence). The CDR3 consists of 16 residues. CDR3 bases: TGTGCCAGCAGCTTCATGACGGGAGGGTGGCAAAGTGAGCAGTTCTTC. This sequence encodes CASSFMTGGWQSEQFF.

CDR3 protein: CASSIPQSQGYF. CDR3 in DNA: TGTGCCAGCAGTATCCCCCAATCGCAGGGGTATTTT. The V call is TRBV28, the J call TRBJ2-3, with D tentatively TRBD1 (5 bases). V was shortened by 5 bases and J by 14 bases, with 17 bases between the two germline ends. CDR1 and CDR2 (germline): MDHEN, SYDVKM. This CDR3 has 12 residues.

The chain recombines TRBV3-1 (or the pseudogene TRBV3-2) with TRBJ2-2, with D possibly being TRBD1 (6 bases). Trimming left V 4 bases short and J 5 bases short, with 26 bases between. Germline V gives CDR1 LGHDT, CDR2 YNNKEL (reference sequence). The CDR3 consists of 19 residues. The CDR3 nucleotides are TGTGCCAGCAGCCCCTTTCGCGGCAGGGGCGATAAGACAACCGGGGAGCTGTTTTTT. Its protein is CASSPFRGRGDKTTGELFF.

The gene calls are TRBV18 and TRBJ2-7; 7 bases align to TRBD2. Germline CDR1 and CDR2: KGHSH and LQKENI. The length of the CDR3 is 14 residues. The ends lost 3 bases at V and 0 bases at J; junction bases unmatched: 2. The CDR3 reads CASSPTSFSYEQYF. In DNA form, the CDR3 reads TGTGCCAGCTCACCGACTAGCTTCTCCTACGAGCAGTACTTC.

This CDR3 reads CASRNSLNQPQHF. Here the CDR3 DNA reads TGTGCCAGCAGGAACAGCCTCAATCAGCCCCAGCATTTT. The V and J genes are TRBV2 and TRBJ1-5; no definite D call. CDR1 SNHLY and CDR2 FYNNEI come from the germline V gene. The CDR3 runs 13 residues. V lost 6 bases, J lost 3 bases, and 9 bases lay in between.

The chain links TRBV3-1 (or the pseudogene TRBV3-2) to TRBJ2-1, with D possibly TRBD1 on 6 matching bases. CDR1 and CDR2 (germline): LGHDT, YNNKEL (reference sequence). This CDR3 region has 13 residues. V was shortened by 0 bases and J by 12 bases, with 12 bases between the two germline ends. CDR3 coding DNA: TGTGCCAGCAGCCAAGACACAGGGAAATGGCAGTTCTTC. It specifies CASSQDTGKWQFF.

The chain joins TRBV6-5 to TRBJ2-7, with TRBD2 matching 7 bases. This CDR3 has 15 residues. V trimming: 2 bases; J trimming: 4 bases; junction bases outside the gene matches: 8. Germline V CDR1 and CDR2: MNHEY, SVGAGI. The CDR3 coding sequence is TGTGCCAGCAGTTACGGGGCGGGAGATTGGTACGAGCAGTACTTC. It yields the protein CASSYGAGDWYEQYF.